This record covers a single TCR beta chain. Germline CDR1 LNHDA, CDR2 SQIVND (reference sequence). The CDR3 covers 13 residues. Trimming removed 9 bases from V and 3 bases from J, with 14 bases in between. The data stem from a study of blood T cell repertoires in COVID-19. Profiling relied on immunoSEQ multiplex PCR, and the TCRdb table lists in-frame clones only, not all of them. The repertoire holds about 350,000 clones, with 88% as singletons. Living in 20 to 30 US areas, the participants were between roughly 18 and 89 years of age. A COVID-19 case was met by exposed participants within 2 weeks before study entry.

This chain uses TRBV19 with TRBJ1-1; D unresolved. Sequencing input: PBMCs or T cells enriched from blood (not recorded which). The origin of this receptor is a woman under 40 who had been exposed to COVID-19. The CDR3 loop is CASHFWEDTEAFF. CDR3 coding DNA: TGTGCCAGCCATTTTTGGGAGGACACTGAAGCTTTCTTT. Drawing the rest from reference TRBV19 and TRBJ1-1, the complete variable domain is DGGITQSPKYLFRKEGQNVTLSCEQNLNHDAMYWYRQDPGQGLRLIYYSQIVNDFQKGDIAEGYSVSREKKESFPLTVTSAQKNPTAFYLCASHFWEDTEAFFGQGTRLTVV.